The TCR beta chain described here comes from a study of T cells expressing NK-cell markers. Study at large: Underlying the TCR beta repertoires were sorted CD3+CD56+NKG2C+, CD3+CD56+NKG2C- and CD3+CD56-NKG2C+ T cells. General observations from the study: Of CD8+ T cells, about 1.0-8% belonged to dominant NKG2C+ clonotypes in six donors. The same clonotypes also predominated in the CD3+CD56-NKG2C+ fraction of a few donors.

For TCR beta, cDNA was produced by 5'RACE template switching with UMIs. TCRdb reprocessed the 5' RACE reads and stores each CDR3 protein as one record, lacking DNA. In total, the table holds about 460,000 distinct CDR3 sequences. The length of the CDR3 is 13 residues. Germline lookup yields CDR1 DFQATT and CDR2 SNEGSKA (reference sequence). In regard to this clonotype: Its antigen is unknown.

The TCR comes from a woman aged 45 to 65 in good health. The sample was blood T cells: a sorted CD56 or NKG2C T cell subset, CD4+ or CD8+ T cells, or bulk PBMC T cells (not recorded which). The chain carries TRBV20-1 and TRBJ2-4; TCRdb names TRBD2, which stays unverified in the absence of DNA. The CDR3 reads CSAALAVINIQYF.